This T cell receptor beta chain was retrieved from a study of blood T cell repertoires in COVID-19. Turning to the study itself: PBMCs, B-cell-depleted T cells, or T cells were the source of the cDNA or gDNA that made up the material.

Original analysis: Reference gene primer amplification gave estimated nucleated cell counts. Using immunoSEQ multiplex PCR, the repertoire was profiled, and TCRdb retains in-frame clones only, with some absent. The V and J calls and the clone size are those of that table, but D and trimming were determined from the DNA. The table has 400,000 to 450,000 clones, around 90% seen once. Recovery meant two consecutive negative NP/OP PCR tests, professional clearance, or resolved symptoms. This CDR3 is 16 amino acids long. The germline CDR1 and CDR2 sequences are SGHAT and FQNNGV. The trim removed 0 bases at V and 3 bases at J, leaving 2 bases unmatched.

Sequencing used PBMCs or T cells enriched from blood (not recorded which). The receptor was isolated from a man aged 18-30 years who had recovered from COVID-19. The rearrangement uses TRBV11-2 and TRBJ1-6, with TRBD1 matching 7 bases. Here the CDR3 reads CASSLEGQNYNSPLHF. The CDR3 nucleotides read TGTGCCAGCAGCTTAGAGGGACAGAACTATAATTCACCCCTCCACTTT.